There are a few counts of the clone carrying this T cell receptor beta chain. Its specificity is not known. This sample was included in a study of beta chain features in type 1 diabetes. The overall study: All samples together contributed around 98,000,000 sorted cells for examination.

The CDR3 has 15 amino acids. V shed 3 bases and J 3 bases; nucleotides not matched to a gene: 5. Germline V CDR1 and CDR2: SGHTA, FQGTGA. CD45RO/CCR7/CD25/CD127/CD95/CD27 staining was used to isolate CD4+ naive, central memory, regulatory and stem cell-like memory cells by sorting. Study results and caveats: Type 1 diabetes patients had VDJ junctions that carried fewer insertions and more deletions. PCR might pick shorter templates more often, in the same way for patients and controls.

TCRB transcripts that were expressed got sequenced, as all of the isolated RNA had been reverse transcribed. This table comes from immunoSEQ multiplex PCR, and its TCRdb copy is limited to in-frame clones, with some not included. There are about 230,000 clones in the sample; around 10% occur only once, and 0.03% to 0.04% lies in the top ten. This TCR was sampled from a young woman in good health. The chain uses TRBV7-3 and TRBJ2-3; the match to TRBD2 covers 8 bases. What was sequenced was naive CD4+ T cells from blood. DNA for the CDR3: TGTGCCAGCAGCTTGGGTCCGGGGGGGACAGATACGCAGTATTTT. This encodes CASSLGPGGTDTQYF.